The entry that follows covers one T cell receptor beta chain sequence. The V gene's germline CDR1 is KGHSH and CDR2 LQKENI. The ends lost 4 bases at V and 2 bases at J; junction bases unmatched: 9. CDR3 size: 16 residues. These data belong to a study of blood T cell repertoires in COVID-19. TCRdb's table, derived via immunoSEQ multiplex PCR, lists solely in-frame clones and lacks some. The repertoire has fewer than 200,000 clones, around 90% of them found once; the top ten carry about 0.54%. Sequencing was done on a sample of peripheral blood. The V and J genes are TRBV18 and TRBJ2-3; 7 nucleotides agree with TRBD2. The sequence was obtained from a man aged 50 to 60 with acute or convalescent COVID-19. The CDR3 reads CASSQVSGGPTDTQYF. The CDR3 DNA is TGTGCCAGCTCACAAGTATCGGGGGGTCCCACAGATACGCAGTATTTT.